The 6 T cell receptor beta chains given below trace back to one sample, sequenced in a study of PD-1 blockade in mismatch repair-deficient tumors. Libraries were prepared by immunoSEQ multiplex PCR; TCRdb keeps only in-frame clonotypes and omits some of them. This sample yields over 20,000 clones, of which approximately 83% are seen a single time; about 19% belongs to the top ten. This material consisted of peripheral blood, taken 12 weeks after starting pembrolizumab. The receptors were gathered from an adult with mismatch repair-deficient cancer.

In DNA form, the CDR3 reads TGTGCCAGCAGCTCCTATCTAGGCGATGAGCAGTTCTTC. This encodes CASSSYLGDEQFF. V usage is TRBV28 and J usage is TRBJ2-1; D remains ambiguous. The CDR3 covers 13 residues. Trimming took 6 bases from V and 8 from J, leaving 14 bases between them. In germline, CDR1 is MDHEN, CDR2 SYDVKM. The variable domain in full, completed from reference TRBV28 and TRBJ2-1, reads DVKVTQSSRYLVKRTGEKVFLECVQDMDHENMFWYRQDPGLGLRLIYFSYDVKMKEKGDIPEGYSVSREKKERFSLILESASTNQTSMYLCASSSYLGDEQFFGPGTRLTVL.

V usage is TRBV5-8 and J usage is TRBJ1-4; maybe TRBD1 (5 bases). V lost 0 bases and J lost 8, with 17 bases in between. The CDR3 loop spans 16 amino acids. Germline values: CDR1 SGHTS, CDR2 YDEGEE. DNA for the CDR3: TGTGCCAGCAGCTTGGTTTGGGCAGGGCGGAACGAAAAACTGTTTTTT. It encodes CASSLVWAGRNEKLFF.

The chain uses TRBV7-9 and TRBJ2-7; D is unresolved. The ends were cut back, 1 base at V and 0 bases at J, with 7 bases in the middle. The CDR3 has 14 amino acids. The germline gives CDR1 SEHNR, CDR2 FQNEAQ (reference sequence). CDR3 sequence reads: CASSLGLNSYEQYF. In DNA form, the CDR3 reads TGTGCCAGCAGCTTAGGTCTGAACTCCTACGAGCAGTACTTC.

The rearrangement uses TRBV6-5 and TRBJ2-3; D remains unclear. V was cut by 2 bases and J by 1 base, with 10 bases left in between. Looked up from germline, CDR1 is MNHEY and CDR2 is SVGAGI. CDR3 length: 15 amino acids. The CDR3 sequence is CASSYDTRGTDTQYF. As DNA, the CDR3 is TGTGCCAGCAGTTACGACACCCGAGGCACAGATACGCAGTATTTT.

V gene TRBV7-3 combines with J gene TRBJ2-3; 8 nucleotides match TRBD2. Trimming took 2 bases from V and 0 from J; bases not matched to a gene: 1. The V gene's germline CDR1 is SGHTA and CDR2 FQGTGA. The CDR3 spans 15 residues. CDR3 loop: CASSLVAGSTDTQYF. As DNA, the CDR3 is TGTGCCAGCAGCTTAGTAGCGGGGAGCACAGATACGCAGTATTTT. Based on the CDR3 plus reference TRBV7-3 and TRBJ2-3, the full variable domain is GAGVSQTPSNKVTEKGKYVELRCDPISGHTALYWYRQSLGQGPEFLIYFQGTGAADDSGLPNDRFFAVRPEGSVSTLKIQRTERGDSAVYLCASSLVAGSTDTQYFGPGTRLTVL.

The chain combines TRBV10-2 with TRBJ1-5; the match to TRBD1 covers 9 bases. This CDR3 contains 14 residues. V shed 6 bases, J shed 2 bases, and the junction held 2 bases outside the gene matches. Germline V lookup: CDR1 WSHSY, CDR2 SAAADI. CDR3 protein: CASSDRGGNQPQHF. In nucleotides, the CDR3 is TGCGCCAGCAGCGACAGGGGGGGCAATCAGCCCCAGCATTTT.